This T cell receptor beta chain was sequenced during a study of shared clonotypes between healthy human individuals. TCRdb keeps only in-frame clones here, not all; method: immunoSEQ multiplex PCR. The sample yields some 1 million clones, about three quarters seen once. Points from the study as a whole: Naive subsets generally exceeded memory subsets in estimated richness.

Turning to this clone: No antigen is known for it.

CDR3 length: 15 residues. Germline CDR1 KGHSH, CDR2 LQKENI. V was cut by 3 bases and J by 4 bases, with 13 bases left in between. The sequencing sample was made of memory CD4+ T cells sorted from blood. Subset here: CD45RA-negative fraction. This sequence originates from a man aged 18 to 35 in good health. This rearrangement joins TRBV18 to TRBJ1-5, with D possibly being TRBD1 (6 bases). In DNA form, the CDR3 reads TGTGCCAGCTCACCTGAGCAGGGGCCAAATCAGCCCCAGCATTTT. Protein product: CASSPEQGPNQPQHF.